The source of this TCR beta chain is a study of blood T cell dynamics during melanoma immunotherapy. In the study overall: Standard first-line treatment here was pembrolizumab or nivolumab plus ipilimumab in metastatic melanoma. Findings and caveats of the study: PBMC repertoires of eventual disease-control patients split at W3 into clonality or diversity gains.

Germline V gene sequence: CDR1 SQVTM, CDR2 ANQGSEA. This CDR3 is 13 amino acids long. With 3 bases removed from V and 3 bases from J, the gap between germline ends came to 10 bases. Documented time point: week 3, after first cycle of checkpoint inhibitor. Some clones are missing from TCRdb's copy, which holds only in-frame ones; the method was immunoSEQ multiplex PCR. In the table there are approximately 28,000 clones, roughly 88% of which are singletons. On this clone: Antigen specificity is unknown.

The sample in question was blood, obtained from a patient treated with checkpoint blockade. The source is a human donor with melanoma. The V and J genes are TRBV29-1 and TRBJ2-3; TRBD2 might be the D (5 bases). CDR3 nucleotides: TGCAGCGTTGATGAGGGAAAGACAGATACGCAGTATTTT. This translates into CSVDEGKTDTQYF.